This is a list of T cell receptor beta chains from one sample in a study of T-cell memory formation after mild COVID-19. Via MiXCR, TCRdb re-called the 5' RACE reads, giving one row per CDR3 protein. The sample has about 110,000 distinct CDR3 sequences, 15% to 20% seen once. The sequencing sample was made of PBMCs or a T cell subset sorted from them (not recorded which). These receptors all come from an adult woman who had mild COVID-19 (a few samples of this study predate the infection). Cell type and time point are not known. Both conserved end residues are part of each CDR3. A D gene is named only where the DNA matches it firmly. Rows may omit the clone size; those that give it use once, few, many or a size class.

D gene: TRBD2
V gene: TRBV11-2
clone size: .
J gene: TRBJ2-2
CDR3 DNA: TGTGCCAGCAGCCGGAGCGGGGGGGCCCTCGGGGAGCTGTTTTTT
CDR3 protein: CASSRSGGALGELFF

D gene: .
V gene: TRBV7-8
clone size: few
J gene: TRBJ2-1
CDR3 DNA: TGTGCCAGCAGCTTAAGGGGGAGCTCCTACAATGAGCAGTTCTTC
CDR3 protein: CASSLRGSSYNEQFF

D gene: .
V gene: TRBV5-1
clone size: few
J gene: TRBJ2-4
CDR3 DNA: TGCGCCAGCAGCTTGGTGGTCTCCTCGGCGAAAAACATTCAGTACTTC
CDR3 protein: CASSLVVSSAKNIQYF

D gene: .
V gene: TRBV6-5
clone size: .
J gene: TRBJ2-6
CDR3 DNA: TGTGCCAGCAGGCTACAGGGTAGCGGGGCCAACGTCCTGACTTTC
CDR3 protein: CASRLQGSGANVLTF

D gene: .
V gene: TRBV7-2
clone size: .
J gene: TRBJ2-1
CDR3 DNA: TGTGCCAGCAGCCCAGAAATAAGCTCCTACAATGAGCAGTTCTTC
CDR3 protein: CASSPEISSYNEQFF

D gene: .
V gene: TRBV10-3
clone size: few
J gene: TRBJ2-7
CDR3 DNA: TGTGCCATCAGTGAGGAGGGGAGTTCCTACGAGCAGTACTTC
CDR3 protein: CAISEEGSSYEQYF

D gene: TRBD2
V gene: TRBV6-2/TRBV6-3
clone size: .
J gene: TRBJ2-3
CDR3 DNA: TGTGCCAGCAGTTACCCGACGACTAGCGGACGCACAGATACGCAGTATTTT
CDR3 protein: CASSYPTTSGRTDTQYF

D gene: TRBD1
V gene: TRBV29-1
clone size: many
J gene: TRBJ1-1
CDR3 DNA: TGCAGCGTGACGACAGGGACCGGGTCTTGGACTGAAGCTTTCTTT
CDR3 protein: CSVTTGTGSWTEAFF

D gene: .
V gene: TRBV4-1
clone size: few
J gene: TRBJ1-1
CDR3 DNA: TGCGCCAGCAGCTGGGGACACCAGAACACTGAAGCTTTCTTT
CDR3 protein: CASSWGHQNTEAFF

D gene: TRBD1
V gene: TRBV27
clone size: .
J gene: TRBJ1-6
CDR3 DNA: TGTGCCAGCAGTTTATCTTCCGGGACAGGGAATTCACCCCTCCACTTT
CDR3 protein: CASSLSSGTGNSPLHF